Below are 5 T cell receptor beta chains sequenced from a single sample in a study of T cells in Graves' hyperthyroidism and ophthalmopathy. It was RNA transcripts that yielded the amplified TCR beta CDR3 regions. HTBI primers were employed in a first-round RT-PCR of the TCR CDR3. MiXCR was run by TCRdb on the multiplex PCR reads, yielding one entry per CDR3 protein. The sample shows 380,000 or so distinct CDR3 sequences, approximately 20% of them seen only once. The sequenced sample consisted of blood. The receptors shown here come from a woman between 18 and 29 years old with Graves' hyperthyroidism.

The V gene is TRBV6-1, the J gene TRBJ2-7; D gene ambiguous. The V gene's germline CDR1 is MNHNS and CDR2 SASEGT. Trimming stripped 5 bases from V and 3 bases from J, with 8 bases between. This CDR3 contains 12 residues. CDR3 region: CASSPDNYEQYF. CDR3 in DNA: TGTGCCAGCAGTCCGGATAACTACGAGCAGTACTTC.

The chain has TRBV28 and TRBJ2-5; D remains ambiguous. V was cut by 4 bases and J by 4 bases, with 13 bases left in between. Germline V CDR1 and CDR2: MDHEN, SYDVKM. The CDR3 sequence is 14 residues long. CDR3 DNA sequence: TGTGCCAGCAGTTCCCGTCTGTCTGGAGAGACCCAGTACTTC. It is translated as CASSSRLSGETQYF.

The table lists this clonotype with many counts. The J gene is TRBJ1-1, the V gene TRBV14; the D gene is possibly TRBD1 (5 bases). Trimming stripped 4 bases from V and 0 bases from J, with 12 bases between. Germline V lookup: CDR1 SGHDN, CDR2 FVKESK. This CDR3 region has 15 residues. The CDR3 region is CASSPGWGVNTEAFF. The CDR3, as DNA: TGTGCCAGCAGCCCAGGGTGGGGAGTGAACACTGAAGCTTTCTTT.

The sample holds many counts of this clonotype. The V call is TRBV12-3 or TRBV12-4, the J call TRBJ2-7, with D perhaps given as TRBD1 or TRBD2 (6 bases each). V was clipped by 3 bases and J by 7 bases, with 13 bases between them. This CDR3 region has 13 residues. CDR3 DNA: TGTGCCAGCAGTTTCTCGGGGGCTAATGAGCAGTACTTC. Translation gives CASSFSGANEQYF.

This clonotype showed up many times. V is TRBV12-3 or TRBV12-4 and J is TRBJ1-5; D is unclear. CDR3 length: 14 residues. With 3 bases removed from V and 6 bases from J, the gap between germline ends came to 12 bases. CDR3 region: CASSFRDTTQPQHF. In DNA form, the CDR3 reads TGTGCCAGCAGTTTTCGAGACACGACTCAGCCCCAGCATTTT.